A single sample gave rise to the 8 T cell receptor beta chains below, sequenced in a study of T cells in Graves' hyperthyroidism and ophthalmopathy. The investigators amplified TCR beta CDR3 regions from RNA transcripts. A set of HTBI primers served as the primers for a first-round RT-PCR of the TCR CDR3. Using its own MiXCR run on the multiplex PCR reads, TCRdb lists one record per CDR3 protein. In the table there are some 800,000 distinct CDR3 sequences, roughly 40% of which are singletons. The sample consisted of blood. The receptors shown here come from a man aged 18 to 29 with Graves' hyperthyroidism.

This chain uses TRBV2 with TRBJ2-5; D unclear. In germline, CDR1 is SNHLY, CDR2 FYNNEI. V was pared by 6 bases and J by 5 bases, with 13 bases between. The CDR3 has 13 amino acids. CDR3 coding DNA: TGTGCCAGCAGGAAGAGAGGTGGGGAGACCCAGTACTTC. Protein sequence: CASRKRGGETQYF.

The V call is TRBV10-3, the J call TRBJ1-1; weak D call: TRBD1 (5 bases). The CDR3 has 14 amino acids. V lost 8 bases to trimming and J lost 4 bases, with 17 bases between them. Per the germline V gene, CDR1 is ENHRY and CDR2 is SYGVKD. CDR3 protein: CAIYSQGEGTEAFF. The CDR3 DNA reads as TGTGCCATCTATTCCCAGGGCGAGGGCACTGAAGCTTTCTTT.

This clonotype was recorded at least ten times. The J gene is TRBJ1-5, the V gene TRBV9; D ambiguous. The CDR3 runs 15 residues. Per the germline V gene, CDR1 is SGDLS and CDR2 is YYNGEE. Between the trimmed V and J ends, which lost 2 bases and 2 bases, there was a span of 11 bases. CDR3 in DNA: TGTGCCAGCAGCGTCGAGGGTCTGGGCAATCAGCCCCAGCATTTT. This sequence encodes CASSVEGLGNQPQHF.

The CDR3 region is CASSLGTEAYSPLHF. The CDR3, as DNA: TGTGCCAGCAGCCTTGGGACCGAAGCCTATTCACCCCTCCACTTT. The rearrangement uses TRBV7-2 and TRBJ1-6, with a weak D call TRBD1 (5 bases). This CDR3 contains 15 residues. Germline lookup yields CDR1 SGHTA and CDR2 FQGNSA. V shed 5 bases and J shed 8 bases, with 16 bases lying between them.

Concerning this clonotype: The junction shows a germline mismatch at one end, possibly a read error. The J gene is TRBJ1-1, the V gene TRBV2; possible D gene TRBD1, 5 bases. CDR3 size: 12 residues. Germline V gene sequence: CDR1 SNHLY, CDR2 FYNNEI. In DNA, the CDR3 is TGTGTCAGCAGTGTGCCCAGGGTGGAAGCTTTCTTT. It is translated as CVSSVPRVEAFF.

With regard to this clonotype: Since no conserved phenylalanine or tryptophan closes the CDR3, a read error is the likely cause. The CDR3 region is CASNLGTGVIEQYL. The CDR3 region has the DNA TGCGCCAGCAACCTCGGGACAGGGGTGATCGAGCAGTACCTC. This sequence joins TRBV5-1 and TRBJ2-7, with 10 bases fitting TRBD1. The CDR3 loop spans 14 amino acids. V lost 6 bases, J lost 6 bases, and 9 bases stayed unmatched. Germline CDR1 SGHRS, CDR2 YFSETQ.

In this sample, this clonotype turned up many times. The chain joins TRBV2 to TRBJ1-3; D unclear. The CDR3 runs 16 residues. Trimming shortened V by 3 bases and J by 2 bases, and 14 bases separated the two germline ends. CDR1 and CDR2 from the germline V gene are SNHLY and FYNNEI. The CDR3 loop reads CASSDPSSLPGNTIYF. The CDR3 bases are TGTGCCAGCAGTGACCCCTCGAGCCTTCCTGGAAACACCATATATTTT. The whole variable domain, filled in from reference TRBV2 and TRBJ1-3, reads EPEVTQTPSHQVTQMGQEVILRCVPISNHLYFYWYRQILGQKVEFLVSFYNNEISEKSEIFDDQFSVERPDGSNFTLKIRSTKLEDSAMYFCASSDPSSLPGNTIYFGEGSWLTVV.

V is TRBV20-1 and J is TRBJ2-7; TRBD2 matches at 10 bases. This CDR3 spans 15 amino acids. The V and J ends lost 5 bases and 5 bases, in that order; junction bases with no gene match: 12. Germline loops: CDR1 DFQATT, CDR2 SNEGSKA (reference sequence). The CDR3 DNA reads as TGCAGTGCTCCGAAGGCTAGCGGGAGAACGAACGAGCAGTACTTC. This translates into CSAPKASGRTNEQYF.